This T cell receptor (beta chain) was sequenced for a study of long-term antiretroviral therapy in people with HIV. Study-wide results and limits: Possibly under older ART regimens, blood was drawn between about 2004 and 2017.

The libraries were made with immunoSEQ v3.0 at survey level. Here immunoSEQ multiplex PCR was the method, and the copy in TCRdb shows in-frame clones only, minus some. Counted here are approximately 30,000 clones, roughly 97% occurring once; the ten biggest clones make up 1.9%. This CDR3 contains 11 residues. The V gene lost 6 bases and the J gene lost 10 bases, with 15 bases spanning the gap. The germline V gene encodes CDR1 DFQATT and CDR2 SNEGSKA (reference sequence). Remarks on this clone: What it binds is not known.

This specimen was unsorted PBMCs, taken 7.6 years after starting antiretroviral therapy. This TCR derives from a man younger than 40 with HIV. V gene TRBV20-1 combines with J gene TRBJ1-1; D unresolved. The DNA of the CDR3 is TGCAGTGCCACCCTCCCCGTGGGAGCTTTCTTT. Translation gives CSATLPVGAFF.